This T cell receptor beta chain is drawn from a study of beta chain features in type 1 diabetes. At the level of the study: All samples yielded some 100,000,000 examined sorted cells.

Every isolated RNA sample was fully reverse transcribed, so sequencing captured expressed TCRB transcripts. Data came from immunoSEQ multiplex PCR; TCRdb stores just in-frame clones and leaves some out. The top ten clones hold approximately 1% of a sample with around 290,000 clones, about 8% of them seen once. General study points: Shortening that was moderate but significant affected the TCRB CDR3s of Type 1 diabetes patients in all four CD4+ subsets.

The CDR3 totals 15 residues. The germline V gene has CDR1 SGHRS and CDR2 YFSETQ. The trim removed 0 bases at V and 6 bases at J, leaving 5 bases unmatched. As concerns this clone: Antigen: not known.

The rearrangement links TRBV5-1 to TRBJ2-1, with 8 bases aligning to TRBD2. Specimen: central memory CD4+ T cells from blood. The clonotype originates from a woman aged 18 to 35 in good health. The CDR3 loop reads CASSLAGTRGNEQFF. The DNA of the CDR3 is TGCGCCAGCAGCTTGGCAGGGACTAGGGGCAATGAGCAGTTCTTC.